The clone carrying this TCR beta chain was seen repeatedly, ten times or more. Its antigen remains unidentified. The CDR3 runs to 13 residues. Germline assignment: CDR1 SGHRS and CDR2 YFSETQ. Trimming shortened V by 0 bases and J by 9 bases, and 13 bases separated the two germline ends. This entry is derived from a study of Graves' ophthalmopathy and Graves' hyperthyroidism. Newly diagnosed hyperthyroidism donors, aged 18 to 65, duration under 2 months. Thyroid ultrasound, orbital computed tomography, TRAb, serum thyroxine and clinical symptoms formed the basis of diagnosis. From RNA, the CDR3 regions of TCR beta chains were amplified and sequenced. Second-round multiplex PCR came after first-round RT-PCR with HTBI primers. A single record per CDR3 protein comes from TCRdb applying MiXCR to the multiplex PCR reads. The sample lists some 380,000 distinct CDR3 sequences; 15% to 19% were seen once. Study-level findings and limits: In blood, most expanded thyroid clonotypes above 0.001 frequency were also detected.

The origin of this receptor is a woman between 18 and 29 years old with stable Graves' hyperthyroidism. The chain links TRBV5-1 to TRBJ2-7, with a weak D call TRBD2 (6 bases). The sequenced sample was peripheral blood. The CDR3 here is CASSLDLASAQYF. CDR3 DNA: TGCGCCAGCAGCTTGGACCTAGCGTCTGCGCAGTACTTC.